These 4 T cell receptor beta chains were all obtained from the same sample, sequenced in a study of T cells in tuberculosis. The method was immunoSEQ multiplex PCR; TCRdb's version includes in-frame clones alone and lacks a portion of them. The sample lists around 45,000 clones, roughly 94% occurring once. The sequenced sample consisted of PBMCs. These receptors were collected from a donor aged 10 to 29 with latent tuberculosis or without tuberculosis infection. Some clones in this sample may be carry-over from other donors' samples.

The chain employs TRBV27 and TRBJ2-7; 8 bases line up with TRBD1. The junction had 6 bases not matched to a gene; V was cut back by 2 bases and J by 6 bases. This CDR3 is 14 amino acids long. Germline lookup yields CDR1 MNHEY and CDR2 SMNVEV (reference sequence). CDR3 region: CASSLAGGFLEQYF. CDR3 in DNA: TGTGCCAGCAGTTTAGCAGGGGGCTTTCTCGAGCAGTACTTC.

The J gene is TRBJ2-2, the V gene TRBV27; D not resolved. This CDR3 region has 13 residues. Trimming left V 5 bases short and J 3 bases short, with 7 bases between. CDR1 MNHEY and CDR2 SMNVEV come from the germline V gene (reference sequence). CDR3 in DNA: TGTGCCAGCAGTCTGCAGTACACCGGGGAGCTGTTTTTT. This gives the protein CASSLQYTGELFF.

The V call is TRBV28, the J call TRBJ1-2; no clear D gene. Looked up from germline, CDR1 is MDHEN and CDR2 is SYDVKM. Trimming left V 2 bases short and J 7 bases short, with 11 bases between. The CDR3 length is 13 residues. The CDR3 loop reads CASSLLGEGGYTF. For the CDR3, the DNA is TGTGCCAGCAGTTTACTCGGGGAGGGTGGCTACACCTTC.

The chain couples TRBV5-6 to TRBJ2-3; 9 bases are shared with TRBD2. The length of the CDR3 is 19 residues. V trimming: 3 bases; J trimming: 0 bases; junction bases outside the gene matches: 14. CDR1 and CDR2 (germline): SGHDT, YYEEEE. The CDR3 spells CASSWRVASGTSSTDTQYF. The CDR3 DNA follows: TGTGCCAGCAGCTGGCGGGTAGCTAGCGGGACTTCTAGCACAGATACGCAGTATTTT.